Presented here are 7 T cell receptor beta chains from one specimen sequenced in a study of CD8 T cells in Susac syndrome. Random hexamers were used to reverse transcribe an amount of roughly 0.45 to 1 ug RNA. TCRdb processed the immunoSEQ multiplex PCR reads anew with MiXCR; each CDR3 protein has one entry. The sample has approximately 190,000 distinct CDR3 sequences; approximately 93% are singletons. The sequencing sample was made of CD4+ T cells from PBMCs. The receptors here all came from a human donor in good health.

The chain joins TRBV19 to TRBJ2-5, with D tentatively TRBD1 (6 bases). The CDR3 sequence is 13 residues long. V dropped 3 bases and J dropped 3 bases, with 8 bases sitting between them. Germline values: CDR1 LNHDA, CDR2 SQIVND (reference sequence). CDR3 DNA sequence: TGTGCCAGTAGTATCAGGGGAAAAGAGACCCAGTACTTC. Its protein is CASSIRGKETQYF.

V gene TRBV3-1 combines with J gene TRBJ1-6, with D maybe TRBD1 (6 bases). V was pared by 5 bases and J by 10 bases, with 15 bases between. Germline V gene data show CDR1 as LGHDT and CDR2 as YNNKEL (reference sequence). This CDR3 has 14 amino acids. The CDR3 region has the DNA TGTGCCAGCAGCTCCCTGGGGGCGGAATCACCCCTCCACTTT. It encodes CASSSLGAESPLHF.

V gene TRBV20-1 combines with J gene TRBJ2-7; D is unresolved. V lost 0 bases, J lost 2 bases, and 8 bases lay in between. CDR1 DFQATT and CDR2 SNEGSKA come from the germline V gene (reference sequence). The CDR3 runs 13 residues. CDR3 region: CSARDRGPYEQYF. In DNA form, the CDR3 reads TGCAGTGCTAGAGATCGCGGACCCTACGAGCAGTACTTC.

Points on this clonotype: One end of the junction fails to match germline, which may point to a read error. The chain links TRBV12-3 or TRBV12-4 to TRBJ1-6; no firm D call. The CDR3 has 14 amino acids. CDR3: CASSLDSPVPPLHF. The CDR3 DNA sequence: TGTGCCAGCAGCTTAGACTCGCCTGTTCCACCCCTCCACTTT.

This sequence joins TRBV19 and TRBJ2-3, with 12 bases identical to TRBD2. Germline V gene data show CDR1 as LNHDA and CDR2 as SQIVND (reference sequence). V lost 7 bases, J lost 2 bases, and 4 bases stayed unmatched. The CDR3 spans 15 residues. As DNA, the CDR3 is TGTGCCAGTACCCGGACTAGCGGGGCCACAGATACGCAGTATTTT. Its protein is CASTRTSGATDTQYF.

The chain is built from TRBV4-2 and TRBJ1-6; 8 bases agree with TRBD1. The germline V gene encodes CDR1 LGHNA and CDR2 YNFKEQ. This CDR3 is built from 15 residues. J lost 6 bases, V lost 0 bases, and 1 base had no gene match. In nucleotides, the CDR3 is TGTGCCAGCAGCCAAGAAGGACAGGGTAATTCACCCCTCCACTTT. It is translated as CASSQEGQGNSPLHF.

The rearrangement uses TRBV3-1 and TRBJ1-6; D unresolved. The germline V and J ends were trimmed by 4 bases and 8 bases, with 9 bases remaining between them. The CDR3 length is 13 residues. Looked up from germline, CDR1 is LGHDT and CDR2 is YNNKEL (reference sequence). In DNA, the CDR3 is TGTGCCAGCAGCCCAAGATGGGATTCACCCCTCCACTTT. This translates into CASSPRWDSPLHF.